The source of this TCR beta chain is a study of somatic mutations in cytotoxic T cells in rheumatoid arthritis. Across the study: Sorted by flow to nearly 100% purity were some V beta antibody-stained T-cell populations, including V beta1+ cells sequenced for TCRB.

Libraries were prepared by immunoSEQ multiplex PCR; TCRdb keeps only in-frame clonotypes and omits some of them. The sample shows more than 10,000 clones, about 77% of them seen only once. There are 13 residues in the CDR3. From germline, CDR1 is SEHNR and CDR2 FQNEAQ (reference sequence). V was cut by 3 bases and J by 2 bases, with 7 bases left in between. This rearrangement joins TRBV7-9 to TRBJ2-5; D is uncertain. The receptor was isolated from an adult with rheumatoid arthritis. The sample consisted of CD8+ T cells sorted from blood. The CDR3 spells CASSFQVQETQYF. Written as DNA, the CDR3 is TGTGCCAGCAGCTTTCAGGTACAAGAGACCCAGTACTTC.